The TCR beta chain described here comes from a study of control samples from healthy donors and cancer patients. Germline lookup yields CDR1 SGHTA and CDR2 FQGNSA. This CDR3 comprises 16 residues. V shed 4 bases and J 2 bases; nucleotides not matched to a gene: 9. The assay was immunoSEQ multiplex PCR, and TCRdb's table has in-frame clones only and misses some. The sample holds tens of thousands of clones; roughly 87% are singletons and the top ten take around 3.8%. The specimen was blood. The chain combines TRBV7-2 with TRBJ2-5; 8 positions match TRBD2. The clonotype was recovered from a woman aged 45-65 years in good health. The CDR3 sequence: CASSSPGRAEQETQYF. For the CDR3, the DNA is TGTGCCAGCAGCTCCCCCGGGAGGGCCGAACAAGAGACCCAGTACTTC.